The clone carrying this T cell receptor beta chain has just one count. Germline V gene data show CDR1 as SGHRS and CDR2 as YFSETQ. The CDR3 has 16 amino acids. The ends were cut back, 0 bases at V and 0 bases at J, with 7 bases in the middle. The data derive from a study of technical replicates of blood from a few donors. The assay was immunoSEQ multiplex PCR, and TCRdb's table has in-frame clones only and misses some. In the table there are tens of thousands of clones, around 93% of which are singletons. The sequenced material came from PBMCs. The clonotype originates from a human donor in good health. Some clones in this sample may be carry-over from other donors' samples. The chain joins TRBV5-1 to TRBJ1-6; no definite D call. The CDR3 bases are TGCGCCAGCAGCTTGGCCGGGAGCTCCTATAATTCACCCCTCCACTTT. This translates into CASSLAGSSYNSPLHF. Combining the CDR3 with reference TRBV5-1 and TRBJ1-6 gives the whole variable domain KAGVTQTPRYLIKTRGQQVTLSCSPISGHRSVSWYQQTPGQGLQFLFEYFSETQRNKGNFPGRFSGRQFSNSRSEMNVSTLELGDSALYLCASSLAGSSYNSPLHFGNGTRLTVT.